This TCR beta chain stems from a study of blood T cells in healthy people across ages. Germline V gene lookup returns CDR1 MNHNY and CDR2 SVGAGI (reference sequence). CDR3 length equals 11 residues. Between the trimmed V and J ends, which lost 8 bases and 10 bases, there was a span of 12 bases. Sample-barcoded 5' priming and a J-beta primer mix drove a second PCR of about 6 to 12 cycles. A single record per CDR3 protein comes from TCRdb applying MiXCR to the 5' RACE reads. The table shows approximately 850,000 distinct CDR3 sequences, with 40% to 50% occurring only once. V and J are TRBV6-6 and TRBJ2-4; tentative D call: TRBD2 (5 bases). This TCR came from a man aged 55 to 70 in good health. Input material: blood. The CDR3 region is CASGGRGIQYF. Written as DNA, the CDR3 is TGTGCCAGCGGAGGACGAGGGATTCAGTACTTC.